This T cell receptor (beta chain) was documented in a study of blood T cell repertoires in COVID-19. Study-wide context: In each case, the material was cDNA or gDNA derived from T cells, B-cell-depleted T cells, or PBMCs.

Germline CDR1 reads LGHDT; CDR2 reads YNNKEL (reference sequence). The CDR3 totals 15 residues. Trimming took 2 bases from V and 3 from J, leaving 10 bases between them. Here immunoSEQ multiplex PCR was the method, and the copy in TCRdb shows in-frame clones only, minus some. The table lists some 190,000 clones, around 84% of them singletons. Source material: peripheral blood. The chain links TRBV3-1 (or the pseudogene TRBV3-2) to TRBJ1-4; D remains unclear. This clonotype was obtained from a human donor in a cohort sampled during active COVID-19. CDR3 loop: CASSQSLEANEKLFF. The DNA of the CDR3 is TGTGCCAGCAGCCAATCCTTAGAAGCTAATGAAAAACTGTTTTTT.